These 16 T cell receptor beta chains share one sample of origin, sequenced in a study of early T cells in non-severe SARS-CoV-2 infection (dated by TCRdb to about 2021). The library was prepared using 5' RACE. The data were produced on a NextSeq 500. TCRdb trimmed the raw reads at Q25, called clones with MiXCR and kept productive beta chains. Each record represents a unique CDR3 protein, reported with the most common genes and DNA among its rows. A total of tens of thousands of distinct CDR3 sequences appear in this sample, 9.5% to 13% of them only once. Approximately 8% of the sample goes to the ten largest clones. The source material was whole blood, sampled at baseline. The receptors were sampled from an adult who was a healthcare worker with PCR-confirmed SARS-CoV-2 infection or an uninfected control (not recorded which).

This clonotype showed up just a few times. The J gene is TRBJ2-3, the V gene TRBV30; D might be TRBD2 (5 bases). CDR3 size: 11 residues. Per the germline V gene, CDR1 is GTSNPN and CDR2 is SVGIG (reference sequence). V was shortened by 0 bases and J by 10 bases, with 8 bases between the two germline ends. CDR3 sequence reads: CAWSVSEAQYF. CDR3 DNA: TGTGCCTGGAGTGTATCGGAGGCGCAGTATTTT. Looking up the rest from reference TRBV30 and TRBJ2-3 gives the full variable domain: SQTIHQWPATLVQPVGSPLSLECTVEGTSNPNLYWYRQAAGRGLQLLFYSVGIGQISSEVPQNLSASRPQDRQFILSSKKLLLSDSGFYLCAWSVSEAQYFGPGTRLTVL.

This clonotype came up a few times. V usage is TRBV3-1 and J usage is TRBJ1-1; 7 positions match TRBD1. This CDR3 has 15 amino acids. The V and J ends lost 3 bases and 10 bases, in that order; junction bases with no gene match: 14. From germline, CDR1 is LGHDT and CDR2 YNNKEL (reference sequence). The CDR3 loop is CASSQKGATGAGAFF. The CDR3 DNA sequence: TGTGCCAGCAGCCAGAAAGGCGCTACAGGGGCGGGAGCTTTCTTT.

V gene TRBV7-3 combines with J gene TRBJ1-1, with no clear D. V dropped 1 base and J dropped 5 bases, with 14 bases sitting between them. This CDR3 is 15 amino acids long. Germline CDR1 and CDR2: SGHTA and FQGTGA. The CDR3 loop reads CASSLIPGGGTEAFF. The CDR3 DNA sequence: TGTGCCAGCAGCTTAATTCCCGGAGGCGGGACTGAAGCTTTCTTT.

CDR3 sequence: CASRQNFDGDPQYF. The CDR3 DNA reads TGTGCAAGTCGCCAGAATTTTGACGGGGACCCGCAGTACTTC. The J gene is TRBJ2-7, the V gene TRBV12-2; the table calls TRBD1, which could not be checked here. TRBV12-2 corresponds to a pseudogene. The length of the CDR3 is 14 residues.

The chain uses TRBV5-3 and TRBJ1-4; D may be TRBD1 (6 bases). Being an ORF, TRBV5-3 has a function that is uncertain. CDR3 size: 16 residues. V was pared by 2 bases and J by 4 bases, with 15 bases between. The chain's CDR3 is CARSFPTGTLNEKLFF. The CDR3 DNA is TGTGCCAGAAGCTTTCCCACCGGGACACTTAATGAAAAACTGTTTTTT.

The chain uses TRBV20-1 and TRBJ2-3; D tentatively fits TRBD1 or TRBD2 (6 bases each). The V end was cut by 6 bases, the J end by 1 base, with 17 bases between. The length of the CDR3 is 15 residues. Germline assignment: CDR1 DFQATT and CDR2 SNEGSKA (reference sequence). CDR3 in DNA: TGCAGTGCCGTAGATTGGGGGGCCGGCACAGATACGCAGTATTTT. As protein: CSAVDWGAGTDTQYF.

This chain links TRBV7-3 with TRBJ2-5, with 8 bases matching TRBD1. The V segment lost 5 bases and the J segment 1 base; nucleotides outside the gene matches: 6. Germline values: CDR1 SGHTA, CDR2 FQGTGA. The CDR3 consists of 15 residues. CDR3 sequence reads: CASSRSGTGQETQYF. Written as DNA, the CDR3 is TGTGCCAGCAGCCGTTCCGGGACAGGCCAAGAGACCCAGTACTTC.

This chain joins TRBV6-5 and TRBJ1-3, with unresolved D. CDR3 length: 15 residues. V dropped 6 bases and J dropped 0 bases, with 12 bases sitting between them. Germline CDR1 is MNHEY and CDR2 is SVGAGI. CDR3 nucleotide sequence: TGTGCCAGCAGCGCCGACCCTGTCTCTGGAAACACCATATATTTT. Encoded protein: CASSADPVSGNTIYF.

At least ten counts were recorded for this clonotype. The chain carries TRBV7-8 and TRBJ2-3; possibly TRBD1 or TRBD2 for D (5 bases each). Germline V gives CDR1 SGHVS, CDR2 FQNEAQ. The V gene lost 3 bases and the J gene lost 2 bases, with 9 bases spanning the gap. This CDR3 is built from 14 residues. In DNA, the CDR3 is TGTGCCAGCAGCTTTGGGGGATTCACAGATACGCAGTATTTT. Translating gives CASSFGGFTDTQYF.

This clonotype occurred a few times. V and J are TRBV6-6 and TRBJ2-3; weak D call: TRBD1 (6 bases). The CDR3 runs to 15 residues. The V gene's germline CDR1 is MNHNY and CDR2 SVGAGI (reference sequence). The V and J ends lost 2 bases and 2 bases respectively, with 11 bases between them. CDR3 sequence (DNA): TGTGCCAGCAGTTACGAGGGACAATTCACAGATACGCAGTATTTT. Protein product: CASSYEGQFTDTQYF.

This clonotype has at least ten counts. The chain combines TRBV6-5 with TRBJ2-2; D is uncertain. V lost 2 bases and J 6 bases, leaving 7 bases between the germline ends. Germline V gives CDR1 MNHEY, CDR2 SVGAGI. The CDR3 is 13 amino acids. The CDR3 spells CASSYAVAGELFF. CDR3 coding DNA: TGTGCCAGCAGTTACGCCGTGGCCGGGGAGCTGTTTTTT.

The rearrangement links TRBV7-3 to TRBJ2-7; D might be TRBD1 (6 bases). The CDR3 is 13 amino acids. The germline gives CDR1 SGHTA, CDR2 FQGTGA. The V and J ends lost 1 base and 5 bases respectively, with 9 bases between them. CDR3 region: CASSLKTGDEQYF. The CDR3, as DNA: TGTGCCAGCAGCTTAAAGACAGGAGACGAGCAGTACTTC.

This clonotype was seen more than once but under ten times. The chain links TRBV7-9 to TRBJ1-1; the D is unclear. V was trimmed by 5 bases and J by 5 bases, leaving 15 bases between them. The CDR3 is 14 amino acids. Germline lookup yields CDR1 SEHNR and CDR2 FQNEAQ (reference sequence). The CDR3 DNA follows: TGTGCCAGCAGCCAGGTTTTGGTATCGACTGAAGCTTTCTTT. Amino acids: CASSQVLVSTEAFF.

There are a few counts of this clonotype. The V call is TRBV12-3 or TRBV12-4, the J call TRBJ1-1, with TRBD1 matching 12 bases. Losses at the gene ends were 8 bases for V and 4 bases for J; bases not matched to a gene: 5. The CDR3 totals 14 residues. CDR3 DNA sequence: TGTGCCAGCGGGGGACAGGGGGCCTTCACTGAAGCTTTCTTT. It encodes CASGGQGAFTEAFF.

J is TRBJ2-7 and V is TRBV10-3; D may be TRBD1 (5 bases). Trimming pared 10 bases from V and 4 bases from J, leaving 20 bases between. The CDR3 length is 14 residues. Looked up from germline, CDR1 is ENHRY and CDR2 is SYGVKD. CDR3 protein: CATCDSPSRYEQYF. The CDR3 region has the DNA TGTGCCACCTGTGACAGCCCATCTCGGTACGAGCAGTACTTC.

The chain uses TRBV12-3 or TRBV12-4 and TRBJ1-3; a possible D gene is TRBD1 (5 bases). The V and J ends lost 6 bases and 4 bases respectively, with 19 bases between them. The CDR3 sequence is 16 residues long. CDR3 coding DNA: TGTGCCAGCAGCCCCATCTCTCCGGGACGCGGAAACACCATATATTTT. It codes for CASSPISPGRGNTIYF.